This T cell receptor beta chain was retrieved from a study of CD8 T cells in Susac syndrome. Study results and caveats: It was acknowledged by the study that relatively few individuals were included in its TCR sequencing and HLA analysis.

RNA was extracted with the RNeasy kit, and a quantity of roughly 0.45 to 1 ug was reverse transcribed using random hexamers. Amplification of TCR beta CDR3 by immunoSEQ multiplex PCR spanned 54 Vbeta and 13 Jbeta. TCRdb recomputed calls from the immunoSEQ multiplex PCR reads with MiXCR, one row per CDR3 protein. The sample yields some 260,000 distinct CDR3 sequences, 90% to 95% seen once. Regarding this clonotype: The antigen remains undetermined.

From blood CD8+ and CD4+ T cells, TCR beta sequences were generated. While CD8+ and CD4+ T cells were isolated negatively, TEMRA cells were enriched by FACS. V was pared by 3 bases and J by 2 bases, with 14 bases between. This CDR3 contains 16 residues. Looked up from germline, CDR1 is MNHNS and CDR2 is SASEGT. V is TRBV6-1 and J is TRBJ1-5; D is uncertain. Material: CD4+ T cells from PBMCs. This receptor was obtained from a human donor with multiple sclerosis. The CDR3, as DNA: TGTGCCAGCAGTGAGATCAGTGGACTGGGCAATCAGCCCCAGCATTTT. As protein: CASSEISGLGNQPQHF.